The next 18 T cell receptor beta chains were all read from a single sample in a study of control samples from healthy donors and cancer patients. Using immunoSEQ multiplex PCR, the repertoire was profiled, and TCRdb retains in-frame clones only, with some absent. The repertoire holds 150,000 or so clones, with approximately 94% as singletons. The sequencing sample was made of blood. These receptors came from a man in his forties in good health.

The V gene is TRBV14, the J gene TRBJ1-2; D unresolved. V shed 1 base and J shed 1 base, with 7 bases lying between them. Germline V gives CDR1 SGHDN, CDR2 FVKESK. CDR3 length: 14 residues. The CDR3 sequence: CASSQVGLNYGYTF. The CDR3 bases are TGTGCCAGCAGCCAAGTTGGGCTTAACTATGGCTACACCTTC.

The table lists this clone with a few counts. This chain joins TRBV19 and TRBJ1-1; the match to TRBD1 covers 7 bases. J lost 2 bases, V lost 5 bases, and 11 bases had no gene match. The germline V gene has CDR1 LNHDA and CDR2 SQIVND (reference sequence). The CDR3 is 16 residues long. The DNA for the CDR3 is TGTGCCAGTAGTGTCCTCACCGGGACAGTCAACACTGAAGCTTTCTTT. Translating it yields CASSVLTGTVNTEAFF.

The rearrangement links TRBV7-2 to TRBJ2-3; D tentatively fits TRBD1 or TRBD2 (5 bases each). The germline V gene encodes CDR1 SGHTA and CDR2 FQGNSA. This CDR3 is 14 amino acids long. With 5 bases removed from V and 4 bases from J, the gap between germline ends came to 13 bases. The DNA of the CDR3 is TGTGCCAGCAGCCCGCGGGCAGGGCCAGATACGCAGTATTTT. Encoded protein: CASSPRAGPDTQYF. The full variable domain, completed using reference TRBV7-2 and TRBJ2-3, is GAGVSQSPSNKVTEKGKDVELRCDPISGHTALYWYRQSLGQGLEFLIYFQGNSAPDKSGLPSDRFSAERTGGSVSTLTIQRTQQEDSAVYLCASSPRAGPDTQYFGPGTRLTVL.

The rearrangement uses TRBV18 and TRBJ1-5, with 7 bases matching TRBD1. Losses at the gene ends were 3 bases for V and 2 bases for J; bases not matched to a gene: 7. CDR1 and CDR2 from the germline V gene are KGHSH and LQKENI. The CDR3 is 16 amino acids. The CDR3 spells CASSPNRGGGNQPQHF. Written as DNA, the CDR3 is TGTGCCAGCTCACCTAACAGGGGTGGGGGCAATCAGCCCCAGCATTTT.

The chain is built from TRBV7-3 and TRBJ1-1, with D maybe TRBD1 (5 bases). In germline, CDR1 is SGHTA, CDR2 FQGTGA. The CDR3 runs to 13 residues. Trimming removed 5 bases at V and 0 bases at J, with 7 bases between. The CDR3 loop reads CASSVTVNTEAFF. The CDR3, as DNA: TGTGCCAGCAGCGTGACAGTGAACACTGAAGCTTTCTTT. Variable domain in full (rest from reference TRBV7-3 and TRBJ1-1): GAGVSQTPSNKVTEKGKYVELRCDPISGHTALYWYRQSLGQGPEFLIYFQGTGAADDSGLPNDRFFAVRPEGSVSTLKIQRTERGDSAVYLCASSVTVNTEAFFGQGTRLTVV.

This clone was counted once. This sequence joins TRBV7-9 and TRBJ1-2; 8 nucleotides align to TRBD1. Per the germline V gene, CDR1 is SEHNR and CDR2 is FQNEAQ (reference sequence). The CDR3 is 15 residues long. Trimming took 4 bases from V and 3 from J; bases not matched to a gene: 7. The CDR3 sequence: CASSSPYRGDYGYTF. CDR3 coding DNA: TGTGCCAGCAGCTCACCCTACAGGGGGGACTATGGCTACACCTTC.

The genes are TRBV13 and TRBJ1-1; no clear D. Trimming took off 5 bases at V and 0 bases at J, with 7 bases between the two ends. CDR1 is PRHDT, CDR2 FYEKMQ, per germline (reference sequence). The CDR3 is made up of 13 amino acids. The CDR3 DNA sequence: TGTGCCAGCAGCCAGGCAGTGAACACTGAAGCTTTCTTT. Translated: CASSQAVNTEAFF. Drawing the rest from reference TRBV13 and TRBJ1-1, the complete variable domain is AAGVIQSPRHLIKEKRETATLKCYPIPRHDTVYWYQQGPGQDPQFLISFYEKMQSDKGSIPDRFSAQQFSDYHSELNMSSLELGDSALYFCASSQAVNTEAFFGQGTRLTVV.

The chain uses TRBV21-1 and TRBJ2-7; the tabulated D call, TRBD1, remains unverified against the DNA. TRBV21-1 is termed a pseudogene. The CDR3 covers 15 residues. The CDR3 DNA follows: TGTGCCAGCACTTACTGGGGGGACAGTTCCTACGAGCAGTACTTC. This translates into CASTYWGDSSYEQYF.

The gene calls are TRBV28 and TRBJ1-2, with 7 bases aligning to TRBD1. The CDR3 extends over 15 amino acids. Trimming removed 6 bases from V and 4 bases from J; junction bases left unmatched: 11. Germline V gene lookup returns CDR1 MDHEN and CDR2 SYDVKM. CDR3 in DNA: TGTGCCAGCAGATTAGGGGGAGGGGGCAGCTATGGCTACACCTTC. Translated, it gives CASRLGGGGSYGYTF.

The CDR3 loop reads CASSYYEGGGRQGNSPLHF. The CDR3 nucleotides read TGTGCCAGCAGCTACTACGAAGGTGGCGGCAGGCAGGGGAATTCACCCCTCCACTTT. The chain uses TRBV2 and TRBJ1-6; D possibly corresponds to TRBD1 (6 bases). Looked up from germline, CDR1 is SNHLY and CDR2 is FYNNEI. The CDR3 sequence is 19 residues long. Trimming took 6 bases from V and 7 from J, leaving 28 bases between them.

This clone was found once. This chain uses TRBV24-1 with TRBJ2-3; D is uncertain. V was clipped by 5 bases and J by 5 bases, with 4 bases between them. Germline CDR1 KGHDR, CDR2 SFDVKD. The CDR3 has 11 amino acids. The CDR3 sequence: CATSVEDTQYF. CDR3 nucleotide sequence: TGTGCCACCAGTGTTGAAGATACGCAGTATTTT.

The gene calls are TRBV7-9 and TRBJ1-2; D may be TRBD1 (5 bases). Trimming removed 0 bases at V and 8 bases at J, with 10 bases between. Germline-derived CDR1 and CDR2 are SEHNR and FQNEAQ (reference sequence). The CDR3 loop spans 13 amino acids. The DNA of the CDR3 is TGTGCCAGCAGCTTAGCTGGGTGGGACGGCTACACCTTC. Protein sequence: CASSLAGWDGYTF.

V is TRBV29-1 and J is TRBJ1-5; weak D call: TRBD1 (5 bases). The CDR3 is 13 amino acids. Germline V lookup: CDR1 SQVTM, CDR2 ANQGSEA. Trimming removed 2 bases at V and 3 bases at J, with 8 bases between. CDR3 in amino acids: CSVEQGPNQPQHF. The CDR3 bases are TGCAGCGTTGAACAGGGTCCCAATCAGCCCCAGCATTTT.

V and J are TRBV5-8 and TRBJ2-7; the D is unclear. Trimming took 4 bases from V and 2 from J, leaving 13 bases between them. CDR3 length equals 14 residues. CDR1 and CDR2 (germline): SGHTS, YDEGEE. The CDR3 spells CASSDRGSTYEQYF. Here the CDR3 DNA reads TGTGCCAGCAGCGATCGTGGATCAACCTACGAGCAGTACTTC.

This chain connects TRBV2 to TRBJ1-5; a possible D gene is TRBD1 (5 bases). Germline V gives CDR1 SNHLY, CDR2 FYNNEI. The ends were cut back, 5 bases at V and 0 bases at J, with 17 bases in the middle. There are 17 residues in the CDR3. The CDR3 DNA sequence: TGTGCCAGCAGTCCGGCCGGGTTTAGGGGTAGCAATCAGCCCCAGCATTTT. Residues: CASSPAGFRGSNQPQHF.

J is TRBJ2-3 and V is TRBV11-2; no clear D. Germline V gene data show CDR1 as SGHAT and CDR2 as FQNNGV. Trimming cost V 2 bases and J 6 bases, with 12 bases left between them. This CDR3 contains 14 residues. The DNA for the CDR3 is TGTGCCAGCAGCTTACTATCACTAAGTGATACGCAGTATTTT. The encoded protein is CASSLLSLSDTQYF.

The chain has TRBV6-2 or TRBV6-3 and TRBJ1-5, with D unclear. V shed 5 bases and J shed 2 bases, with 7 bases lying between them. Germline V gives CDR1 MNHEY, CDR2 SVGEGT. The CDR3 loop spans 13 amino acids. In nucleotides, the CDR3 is TGTGCCAGCAGTGTCAAAGGCAATCAGCCCCAGCATTTT. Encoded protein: CASSVKGNQPQHF.

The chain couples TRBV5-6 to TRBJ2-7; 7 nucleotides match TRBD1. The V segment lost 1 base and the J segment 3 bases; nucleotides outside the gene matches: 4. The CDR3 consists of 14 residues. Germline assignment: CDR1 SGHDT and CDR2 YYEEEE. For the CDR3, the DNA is TGTGCCAGCAGCTTGTACGACAGGGTCTACGAGCAGTACTTC. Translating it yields CASSLYDRVYEQYF.